These 9 T cell receptor beta chains were all obtained from the same sample, sequenced in a study of blood T cells in healthy people across ages. Sample-barcoded 5' priming and a J-beta primer mix drove a second PCR of about 7 to 12 cycles. In TCRdb, the 5' RACE reads were re-called with MiXCR into one record per CDR3 protein. This sample has about 1.5 million distinct CDR3 sequences, with approximately 43% found just once. Specimen: blood. The receptors shown here come from a woman aged 18-35 years in good health.

The chain's CDR3 is CASSPTGGVGNEKLFF. CDR3 bases: TGTGCCAGCAGCCCTACGGGTGGGGTCGGTAATGAAAAACTGTTTTTT. The chain joins TRBV12-3 or TRBV12-4 to TRBJ1-4; D not resolved. Trimming left V 6 bases short and J 4 bases short, with 18 bases between. The CDR3 runs 16 residues.

This clonotype has more than one count but fewer than ten. The chain is built from TRBV20-1 and TRBJ1-1, with 12 nucleotides matching TRBD1. Germline V gene lookup returns CDR1 DFQATT and CDR2 SNEGSKA (reference sequence). The CDR3 runs to 17 residues. V was pared by 7 bases and J by 4 bases, with 16 bases of the junction left unmatched. CDR3 sequence (DNA): TGCAGTGTAAAAGGCCTGGGACAGGGGGCGAAGAGCACTGAAGCTTTCTTT. Protein sequence: CSVKGLGQGAKSTEAFF.

In this sample, this clonotype turned up a few times. The CDR3 DNA reads TGTGCCAGCGGGCGCGGGGTGCTAACAGATACGCAGTATTTT. This sequence encodes CASGRGVLTDTQYF. The rearrangement uses TRBV12-3 or TRBV12-4 and TRBJ2-3, with D maybe TRBD2 (6 bases). CDR3 length: 14 amino acids. V dropped 8 bases and J dropped 3 bases, with 15 bases sitting between them.

This clonotype has just a few counts. The chain is built from TRBV28 and TRBJ1-2; D gene unclear. This CDR3 spans 13 amino acids. V was shortened by 6 bases and J by 3 bases, with 11 bases between the two germline ends. Germline assignment: CDR1 MDHEN and CDR2 SYDVKM. CDR3 in DNA: TGTGCCAGCAGGGACCGATCGTACTATGGCTACACCTTC. This gives the protein CASRDRSYYGYTF.

This chain joins TRBV4-2 and TRBJ2-3; D gene uncertain. The CDR3 is made up of 14 amino acids. Trimming stripped 0 bases from V and 3 bases from J, with 7 bases between. The V gene's germline CDR1 is LGHNA and CDR2 YNFKEQ. The CDR3 sequence is CASSQDHGTDTQYF. In DNA form, the CDR3 reads TGTGCCAGCAGCCAAGACCACGGTACAGATACGCAGTATTTT.

The sample holds a few counts of this clonotype. V gene TRBV7-9 combines with J gene TRBJ2-1; possible D gene TRBD1, 6 bases. Trimming left V 4 bases short and J 8 bases short, with 12 bases between. In germline, CDR1 is SEHNR, CDR2 FQNEAQ (reference sequence). The CDR3 spans 13 residues. In nucleotides, the CDR3 is TGTGCCAGCAGCTCCCAGGGGCGGGATGAGCAGTTCTTC. As protein: CASSSQGRDEQFF.

V usage is TRBV29-1 and J usage is TRBJ2-7, with 9 bases that match TRBD1. Germline V CDR1 and CDR2: SQVTM, ANQGSEA. Trimming cost V 7 bases and J 0 bases; bases outside gene matches: 7. The CDR3 spans 14 residues. CDR3 amino acids: CSGCRDRASYEQYF. The DNA for the CDR3 is TGCAGCGGCTGCCGGGACAGGGCCTCCTACGAGCAGTACTTC.

Points on this clonotype: With a much larger clone just one base away, this may be a read error. The chain uses TRBV12-3 or TRBV12-4 and TRBJ2-4; TRBD2 matches 8 bases. The J call may be faulty, since TRBJ2-5 better matches the DNA end. CDR3 length: 14 amino acids. CDR3: CASRPGTSQETQYF. The CDR3 bases are TGTGCCAGCAGACCCGGGACTAGCCAAGAGACCCAGTACTTC.

Written as DNA, the CDR3 is TGTGCCAGCAGTGAAACCAGGGGGAACACTGAAGCTTTCTTT. Translating it yields CASSETRGNTEAFF. This sequence joins TRBV2 and TRBJ1-1; tentatively, D is TRBD1 (6 bases). Germline V CDR1 and CDR2: SNHLY, FYNNEI. This CDR3 is 14 amino acids long. V was pared by 2 bases and J by 1 base, with 8 bases between.